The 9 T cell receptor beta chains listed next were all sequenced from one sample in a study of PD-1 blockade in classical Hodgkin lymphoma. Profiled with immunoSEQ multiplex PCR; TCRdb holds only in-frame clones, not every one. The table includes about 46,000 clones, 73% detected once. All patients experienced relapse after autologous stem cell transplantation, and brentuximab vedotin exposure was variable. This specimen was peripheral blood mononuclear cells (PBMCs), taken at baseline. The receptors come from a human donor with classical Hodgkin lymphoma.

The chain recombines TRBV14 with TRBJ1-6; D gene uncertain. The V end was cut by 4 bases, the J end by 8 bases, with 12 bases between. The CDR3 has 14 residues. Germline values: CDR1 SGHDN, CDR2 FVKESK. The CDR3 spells CASSPRRSDSPLHF. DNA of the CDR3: TGTGCCAGCAGCCCAAGGCGTTCGGATTCACCCCTCCACTTT.

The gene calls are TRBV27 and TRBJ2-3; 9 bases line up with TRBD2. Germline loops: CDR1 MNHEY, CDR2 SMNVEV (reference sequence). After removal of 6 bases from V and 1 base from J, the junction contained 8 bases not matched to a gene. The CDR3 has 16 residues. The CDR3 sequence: CASRKAGGVGTDTQYF. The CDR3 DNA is TGTGCCAGCAGGAAAGCGGGGGGTGTGGGCACAGATACGCAGTATTTT.

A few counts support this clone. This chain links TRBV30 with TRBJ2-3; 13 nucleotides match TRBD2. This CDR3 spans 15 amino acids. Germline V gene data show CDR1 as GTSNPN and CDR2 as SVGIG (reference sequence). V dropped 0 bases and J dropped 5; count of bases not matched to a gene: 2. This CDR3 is CAWSVGLAGQDTQYF. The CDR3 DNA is TGTGCCTGGAGTGTGGGACTAGCGGGGCAAGATACGCAGTATTTT.

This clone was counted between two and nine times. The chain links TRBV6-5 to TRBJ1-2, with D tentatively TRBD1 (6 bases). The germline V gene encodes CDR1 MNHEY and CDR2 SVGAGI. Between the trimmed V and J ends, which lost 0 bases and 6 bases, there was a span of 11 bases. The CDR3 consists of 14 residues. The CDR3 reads CASSYSWGADGYTF. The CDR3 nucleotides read TGTGCCAGCAGTTACTCGTGGGGGGCGGATGGCTACACCTTC.

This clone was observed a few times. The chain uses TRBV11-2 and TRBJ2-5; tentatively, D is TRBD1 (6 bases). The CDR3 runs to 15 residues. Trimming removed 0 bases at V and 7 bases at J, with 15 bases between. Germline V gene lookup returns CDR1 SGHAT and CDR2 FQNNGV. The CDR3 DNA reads TGTGCCAGCAGCTTAGACAGGGGCGAGTGGGTGACCCAGTACTTC. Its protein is CASSLDRGEWVTQYF.

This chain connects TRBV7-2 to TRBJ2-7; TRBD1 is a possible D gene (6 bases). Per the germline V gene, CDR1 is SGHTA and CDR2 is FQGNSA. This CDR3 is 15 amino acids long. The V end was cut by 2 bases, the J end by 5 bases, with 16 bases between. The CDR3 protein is CASSLNGQGLNEQYF. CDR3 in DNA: TGTGCCAGCAGCTTAAACGGGCAGGGGCTCAACGAGCAGTACTTC.

This CDR3 is CASSPPGGPRTEAFF. In DNA, the CDR3 is TGCGCCAGCAGCCCCCCTGGGGGCCCGCGGACTGAAGCTTTCTTT. The rearrangement joins TRBV5-1 to TRBJ1-1, with D possibly matching TRBD1 (6 bases). V lost 4 bases to trimming and J lost 5 bases, with 18 bases between them. CDR1 SGHRS and CDR2 YFSETQ come from the germline V gene. The CDR3 covers 15 residues.

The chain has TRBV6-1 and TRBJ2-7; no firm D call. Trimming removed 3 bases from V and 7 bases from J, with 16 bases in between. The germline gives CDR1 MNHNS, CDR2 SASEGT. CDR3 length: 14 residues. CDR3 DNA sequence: TGTGCCAGCAGTGATAACAGTTTCCTCTGGGAGCAGTACTTC. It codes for CASSDNSFLWEQYF.

The CDR3: CASSKGQVTGNEQFF. The CDR3 DNA sequence: TGTGCCAGCAGCAAGGGTCAGGTCACCGGGAATGAGCAGTTCTTC. V and J are TRBV21-1 and TRBJ2-1. TRBV21-1 corresponds to a pseudogene. The CDR3 runs 15 residues.